This T cell receptor beta chain was recovered during a study of cytomegalovirus exposure and HLA in healthy donors (dated by TCRdb to about 2017). For the study in its entirety: A later analysis indicated that the 120 validation repertoires were generated on the platform also employed for the approximately 670 repertoires of the first cohort. High-throughput TCR immunosequencing, statistical association of individual TCRs with disease status, and machine learning were combined to predict cytomegalovirus infection status. A separate validation cohort of 90 to 150 different subjects was used in addition to the roughly 670-subject first cohort. The study aimed to test whether cataloging public T cell receptors could reveal signatures of past pathogen exposure. Overall study results and their limits: In vitro tests confirmed that a few of the cytomegalovirus-associated TCR beta chains recognize cytomegalovirus antigens. According to the authors, the approach could potentially be generalized to other disease states and immunological phenotypes. The study gave a list of about 150 TCR beta chains associated with cytomegalovirus. While some public TCRs were present in many individuals, most TCR sequences turned up only very rarely across donors. The validation cohort had no HLA typing available for a later analysis, so co-occurrence within that cohort was assessed over all 120 or so repertoires. Cytomegalovirus status was reported to be diagnosed by the classifier with high specificity and sensitivity in both the original and validation cohorts. In a later analysis, TCRs clustered in the first cohort were found to also tend to co-occur in the roughly 120 validation repertoires, with approximately 94% of cluster scores above 0.

In the case of this clone: Its specific antigen is unknown. Within one base of it there is no much larger clone, and no base qualities were kept.

Library preparation employed the immunoSEQ multiplex PCR assay. The paper's processing steps were these. A statistical classification framework was built for diagnosing cytomegalovirus status from the catalog of TCR beta chain sequences. Not all clones reach the TCRdb copy of this immuneACCESS table, which keeps in-frame sequences only. Checked studies attribute under half of the gap to unresolved V genes and leave the rest unexplained. V and J calls and clone size are copied from that table; D and trimming were computed from the DNA. The sample table holds almost 70,000 clones, of which roughly 95% were seen once. 4.5% of the sample belongs to the ten largest clones. The germline V gene provides CDR1 MNHEY and CDR2 SVGAGI. Including the terminal cysteine and phenylalanine, the CDR3 comprises 14 residues. Only the CDR3 DNA stays, 42 bases, in frame from base 1. Cut back by 6 bases and 4 bases, the V and J ends lie 15 bases apart.

Donors formed part of the validation cohort, which comprised over a hundred subjects and was distinct from the first cohort of fewer than 750 subjects. The chain employs TRBV6-5 and TRBJ1-1, and perhaps TRBD1 as D gene, on 6 matching bases. The TCR sequence derives from a woman under 30 in good health and CMV-seropositive. Sequencing used PBMCs. DNA sequence: TGTGCCAGCAGCTTACAGGGAGGGGGCACTGAAGCTTTCTTT. Its protein reads: CASSLQGGGTEAFF.